This T cell receptor (beta chain) was captured by sequencing in a study of blood T cell repertoires in COVID-19. Looking at the study overall: Spain, Italy and the United States supplied samples that represented acute and convalescent COVID-19. Sample material is recorded as cDNA or gDNA derived from T cells, B-cell-depleted T cells, or PBMCs.

The germline V gene has CDR1 MDHEN and CDR2 SYDVKM. Trimming shortened V by 2 bases and J by 9 bases, and 10 bases separated the two germline ends. The CDR3 is made up of 12 amino acids. TCRdb's table, derived via immunoSEQ multiplex PCR, lists solely in-frame clones and lacks some. The sample contains about 110,000 clones, approximately 90% of which appear only once. Input material: peripheral blood. The genes are TRBV28 and TRBJ1-1; D gene uncertain. The clonotype comes from a woman aged 45-65 years with acute or convalescent COVID-19. CDR3 residues: CASSLGSRQAFF. The DNA for the CDR3 is TGTGCCAGCAGTTTAGGGAGCAGACAAGCTTTCTTT.